These 20 T cell receptor beta chains share one sample of origin, sequenced in a study of blood T cell repertoires in COVID-19. Profiling relied on immunoSEQ multiplex PCR, and the TCRdb table lists in-frame clones only, not all of them. The profile shows roughly 240,000 clones, 87% of them singletons. Material for sequencing was PBMCs or T cells enriched from blood (not recorded which). All receptors come from a woman aged 25 to 39 with acute COVID-19.

The gene calls are TRBV11-2 and TRBJ1-3, with 9 bases lining up with TRBD1. Germline assignment: CDR1 SGHAT and CDR2 FQNNGV. The J segment lost 3 bases and the V segment lost 5 bases, leaving 2 bases of the junction unmatched. CDR3 length: 14 amino acids. CDR3 DNA sequence: TGTGCCAGCAGCCGGGACAGGGTTGGAAACACCATATATTTT. Residues: CASSRDRVGNTIYF.

This sequence joins TRBV4-3 and TRBJ1-3; TRBD1 is a possible D gene (5 bases). Trimming removed 0 bases from V and 4 bases from J, with 13 bases in between. Per germline, CDR1 LGHNA and CDR2 YSLEER. The CDR3 loop spans 16 amino acids. CDR3 nucleotide sequence: TGCGCCAGCAGCCAAGATTGGGGGGGAGACGGAAACACCATATATTTT. Translating it yields CASSQDWGGDGNTIYF.

On this clone itself: Possible read error: a much larger clone is one base away. This chain joins TRBV4-2 and TRBJ1-2; D unresolved. The CDR3 extends over 15 amino acids. Trimming shortened V by 1 base and J by 0 bases, and 9 bases separated the two germline ends. Germline CDR1 and CDR2: LGHNA and YNFKEQ. This chain's CDR3 is CASSQGVGSNYGYTF. DNA for the CDR3: TGTGCCAGCAGCCAAGGTGTCGGTTCTAACTATGGCTACACCTTC.

The chain couples TRBV2 to TRBJ2-2; TRBD1 aligns across 8 bases. From germline, CDR1 is SNHLY and CDR2 FYNNEI. This CDR3 is built from 16 residues. The V segment lost 2 bases and the J segment 5 bases; nucleotides outside the gene matches: 7. The CDR3 sequence is CASSEPTGEKTGELFF. CDR3 in DNA: TGTGCCAGCAGTGAACCGACAGGGGAAAAAACCGGGGAGCTGTTTTTT. Using reference TRBV2 and TRBJ2-2 for the parts outside the CDR3, the full variable domain is EPEVTQTPSHQVTQMGQEVILRCVPISNHLYFYWYRQILGQKVEFLVSFYNNEISEKSEIFDDQFSVERPDGSNFTLKIRSTKLEDSAMYFCASSEPTGEKTGELFFGEGSRLTVL.

The chain uses TRBV6-6 and TRBJ2-2, with TRBD1 matching 11 bases. This CDR3 spans 16 amino acids. V gave up 5 bases and J gave up 6 bases; unmatched junction bases: 8. In germline, CDR1 is MNHNY, CDR2 SVGAGI (reference sequence). In DNA form, the CDR3 reads TGTGCCAGCAGTGCCCGGACAGGGGGCAATGCCGGGGAGCTGTTTTTT. Encoded protein: CASSARTGGNAGELFF.

This sequence joins TRBV5-1 and TRBJ2-5; D might be TRBD2 (5 bases). Trimming left V 4 bases short and J 1 base short, with 14 bases between. This CDR3 comprises 15 residues. CDR1 and CDR2 from the germline V gene are SGHRS and YFSETQ. CDR3 coding DNA: TGCGCCAGCAGCCCAACCCCGGGATTCCAAGAGACCCAGTACTTC. Protein: CASSPTPGFQETQYF.

This clone appeared a single time. This chain connects TRBV6-1 to TRBJ2-7; TRBD2 agrees at 8 bases. CDR1 and CDR2 (germline): MNHNS, SASEGT. The ends lost 6 bases at V and 1 base at J; junction bases unmatched: 11. The length of the CDR3 is 16 residues. CDR3 in DNA: TGTGCCAGCAGGGAAACGGGGGGGCCGCGATCCTACGAGCAGTACTTC. Protein product: CASRETGGPRSYEQYF.

The genes are TRBV19 and TRBJ1-3; weak D call: TRBD1 (6 bases). Trimming removed 0 bases from V and 0 bases from J, with 21 bases in between. The CDR3 is 20 residues long. Germline lookup yields CDR1 LNHDA and CDR2 SQIVND (reference sequence). The CDR3, as DNA: TGTGCCAGTAGTATAGATCAGGCGGGCCAACAGGGTCGCTCTGGAAACACCATATATTTT. It translates to CASSIDQAGQQGRSGNTIYF. The entire variable domain, with the rest obtained from reference TRBV19 and TRBJ1-3, is as follows: DGGITQSPKYLFRKEGQNVTLSCEQNLNHDAMYWYRQDPGQGLRLIYYSQIVNDFQKGDIAEGYSVSREKKESFPLTVTSAQKNPTAFYLCASSIDQAGQQGRSGNTIYFGEGSWLTVV.

The chain carries TRBV7-9 and TRBJ2-7, with 9 bases fitting TRBD1. V gave up 4 bases and J gave up 0 bases; unmatched junction bases: 7. Germline assignment: CDR1 SEHNR and CDR2 FQNEAQ (reference sequence). CDR3 length: 16 residues. CDR3 in amino acids: CASSSIGTGNSYEQYF. The CDR3 bases are TGTGCCAGCAGCTCCATAGGGACAGGGAACTCCTACGAGCAGTACTTC.

The chain has TRBV6-2 or TRBV6-3 and TRBJ1-2, with 7 bases that match TRBD1. The CDR3 extends over 13 amino acids. Germline V gene lookup returns CDR1 MNHEY and CDR2 SVGEGT. J gave up 8 bases and V 2 bases, and 5 bases lay outside the gene matches. CDR3 protein: CASSYIDRDGYTF. CDR3 DNA: TGTGCCAGCAGTTACATCGACAGGGACGGCTACACCTTC.

The rearrangement links TRBV19 to TRBJ1-1; 8 bases align to TRBD1. The CDR3 consists of 14 residues. Germline loops: CDR1 LNHDA, CDR2 SQIVND (reference sequence). J was trimmed by 4 bases and V by 5 bases; bases with no gene match: 6. The chain's CDR3 is CASSVGQGGTEAFF. The DNA for the CDR3 is TGTGCCAGTAGTGTAGGACAGGGAGGCACTGAAGCTTTCTTT.

CDR3 region: CASSSEQESEQFF. The CDR3 DNA reads TGTGCCAGCAGCTCCGAACAGGAGAGTGAGCAGTTCTTC. V and J are TRBV7-2 and TRBJ2-1; D perhaps matches TRBD1 (5 bases). V lost 4 bases, J lost 9 bases, and 13 bases lay in between. The CDR3 contains 13 residues. Germline CDR1 reads SGHTA; CDR2 reads FQGNSA.

The chain uses TRBV6-1 and TRBJ1-2; TRBD1 aligns across 8 bases. Germline-derived CDR1 and CDR2 are MNHNS and SASEGT. J gave up 0 bases and V 1 base, and 7 bases lay outside the gene matches. The CDR3 is 17 amino acids. CDR3 sequence: CASSEGAGGPSNYGYTF. The CDR3 DNA is TGTGCCAGCAGTGAAGGGGCAGGGGGCCCTTCTAACTATGGCTACACCTTC.

This clone appeared a single time. The gene calls are TRBV4-1 and TRBJ1-4, with D unclear. The CDR3 loop spans 16 amino acids. Germline CDR1 is MGHRA and CDR2 is YSYEKL. Trimming took off 3 bases at V and 7 bases at J, with 18 bases between the two ends. As DNA, the CDR3 is TGCGCCAGCAGCCACGATACCCTCCTAACGCTTGAAAAACTGTTTTTT. Translated, it gives CASSHDTLLTLEKLFF.

The chain is built from TRBV29-1 and TRBJ1-4, with TRBD1 matching over 10 bases. This CDR3 region has 16 residues. Germline V lookup: CDR1 SQVTM, CDR2 ANQGSEA. Losses at the gene ends were 0 bases for V and 7 bases for J; bases not matched to a gene: 8. The CDR3 nucleotides read TGCAGCGTTGAAGACCTCGCCGGGACAGGGGTTGAAAAACTGTTTTTT. It translates to CSVEDLAGTGVEKLFF.

This chain uses TRBV18 with TRBJ2-6, with 9 bases identical to TRBD1. Trimming removed 0 bases from V and 0 bases from J; junction bases left unmatched: 6. CDR1 KGHSH and CDR2 LQKENI come from the germline V gene. The CDR3 is made up of 19 amino acids. The CDR3 DNA reads as TGTGCCAGCTCACCACCTCCCGGGACAGGGAACTCTGGGGCCAACGTCCTGACTTTC. This translates into CASSPPPGTGNSGANVLTF.

The V and J genes are TRBV5-8 and TRBJ1-2; D may be TRBD1 (6 bases). V gave up 0 bases and J gave up 4 bases, with 7 bases separating them. The CDR3 is 13 amino acids. CDR1 and CDR2 (germline): SGHTS, YDEGEE. CDR3 bases: TGTGCCAGCAGCTTGGTAGGGGGCTATGGCTACACCTTC. It yields the protein CASSLVGGYGYTF.

J is TRBJ2-6 and V is TRBV19, with 12 bases that match TRBD1. CDR1 is LNHDA, CDR2 SQIVND, per germline (reference sequence). Unmatched junction bases numbered 3, after V lost 10 bases and J lost 2 bases. The CDR3 is 15 residues long. The CDR3 reads CATGTGGTGANVLTF. DNA of the CDR3: TGTGCCACCGGGACAGGGGGCACTGGGGCCAACGTCCTGACTTTC.

The chain combines TRBV6-2 or TRBV6-3 with TRBJ2-7; D unclear. Per the germline V gene, CDR1 is MNHEY and CDR2 is SVGEGT. The CDR3 covers 13 residues. V was trimmed by 6 bases and J by 7 bases, leaving 16 bases between them. In DNA, the CDR3 is TGTGCCAGCAGCCCTTATCATTCTAAGGAGCAGTACTTC. As protein: CASSPYHSKEQYF.

The gene calls are TRBV10-3 and TRBJ1-1; no reliable D call. This CDR3 is built from 14 residues. Looked up from germline, CDR1 is ENHRY and CDR2 is SYGVKD. V lost 0 bases and J 0 bases, leaving 5 bases between the germline ends. The CDR3 nucleotides read TGTGCCATCAGTGAGTCATCGGTGAACACTGAAGCTTTCTTT. Amino acids: CAISESSVNTEAFF.